The 29 T cell receptor beta chains reported below all come from one sample, sequenced in a study of blood T cell repertoires in COVID-19. Here immunoSEQ multiplex PCR was the method, and the copy in TCRdb shows in-frame clones only, minus some. There are hundreds of thousands of clones in the sample; about 82% occur only once, and about 10% lies in the top ten. The specimen sequenced was peripheral blood. Source of these receptors: an elderly woman with acute or convalescent COVID-19.

The V and J genes are TRBV5-6 and TRBJ2-1; 11 bases agree with TRBD2. V lost 0 bases to trimming and J lost 13 bases; unmatched junction nucleotides: 6. Germline V gene lookup returns CDR1 SGHDT and CDR2 YYEEEE. CDR3 length: 14 residues. The CDR3 region has the DNA TGTGCCAGCAGCTTGGATCTAGCGGGGGGAGACCAGTTCTTC. This encodes CASSLDLAGGDQFF.

The rearrangement links TRBV7-3 to TRBJ2-1, with a weak D call TRBD2 (5 bases). The CDR3 has 15 residues. The germline V gene has CDR1 SGHTA and CDR2 FQGTGA. Trimming removed 2 bases at V and 3 bases at J, with 11 bases between. Written as DNA, the CDR3 is TGTGCCAGCAGCTTAGACCTAGCTCTCTACAATGAGCAGTTCTTC. Encoded protein: CASSLDLALYNEQFF. Full variable domain (rest looked up from reference TRBV7-3 and TRBJ2-1): GAGVSQTPSNKVTEKGKYVELRCDPISGHTALYWYRQSLGQGPEFLIYFQGTGAADDSGLPNDRFFAVRPEGSVSTLKIQRTERGDSAVYLCASSLDLALYNEQFFGPGTRLTVL.

This clone appeared a few times. The chain is built from TRBV6-2 or TRBV6-3 and TRBJ2-2, with D unresolved. Trimming shortened V by 5 bases and J by 5 bases, and 12 bases separated the two germline ends. CDR1 is MNHEY and CDR2 is SVGEGT in the germline V gene. CDR3 size: 14 residues. CDR3 sequence: CASSRRPVTGELFF. In DNA, the CDR3 is TGTGCCAGCAGTAGGAGACCGGTTACCGGGGAGCTGTTTTTT.

The chain couples TRBV7-2 to TRBJ2-7; TRBD1 agrees at 7 bases. The CDR3 contains 17 residues. The V and J ends lost 0 bases and 0 bases, in that order; junction bases with no gene match: 8. CDR1 SGHTA and CDR2 FQGNSA come from the germline V gene. The CDR3 coding sequence is TGTGCCAGCAGCTTAGCGGGACAGTCATACTACTCCTACGAGCAGTACTTC. It yields the protein CASSLAGQSYYSYEQYF.

This clone was seen only a few times. The same CDR3 is also encoded by other DNA sequences in this sample. The chain employs TRBV7-9 and TRBJ1-2, with a possible D match to TRBD1 (5 bases). The CDR3 is 13 residues long. With 0 bases removed from V and 4 bases from J, the gap between germline ends came to 6 bases. Germline V CDR1 and CDR2: SEHNR, FQNEAQ (reference sequence). CDR3 nucleotide sequence: TGTGCCAGCAGCTTAGCGGGGCTCTATGGCTACACCTTC. This sequence encodes CASSLAGLYGYTF.

V and J are TRBV2 and TRBJ2-7, with D possibly TRBD2 on 6 matching bases. Germline assignment: CDR1 SNHLY and CDR2 FYNNEI. Trimming took 2 bases from V and 7 from J, leaving 12 bases between them. The CDR3 length is 13 residues. The CDR3 is CASSEQTAGEQYF. The CDR3 bases are TGTGCCAGCAGTGAACAGACCGCGGGGGAGCAGTACTTC.

This clone has a handful of counts. The genes are TRBV7-2 and TRBJ1-6; 7 bases line up with TRBD1. CDR1 is SGHTA and CDR2 is FQGNSA in the germline V gene. The CDR3 covers 15 residues. V dropped 0 bases and J dropped 4; count of bases not matched to a gene: 0. The CDR3 nucleotides are TGTGCCAGCAGCTTAGCGGGACAGTATAATTCACCCCTCCACTTT. Protein: CASSLAGQYNSPLHF.

V is TRBV4-3 and J is TRBJ1-4, with a weak D call TRBD1 (5 bases). The CDR3 has 16 residues. Trimming cost V 4 bases and J 0 bases, with 12 bases left between them. CDR1 is LGHNA and CDR2 is YSLEER in the germline V gene. The CDR3 nucleotides read TGCGCCAGCAGCCCCGGCGGGGGGACAACTAATGAAAAACTGTTTTTT. Translation: CASSPGGGTTNEKLFF.

To note about this clone: At one boundary the junction diverges from the germline segment, which might be a read error. The chain joins TRBV5-8 to TRBJ2-7; TRBD1 matches 8 bases. Germline V gene data show CDR1 as SGHTS and CDR2 as YDEGEE. The CDR3 contains 16 residues. The CDR3 reads CASRWDRRDPPYEQYF. The CDR3 DNA reads as TGTGCAAGCAGGTGGGACAGGCGAGACCCACCCTACGAGCAGTACTTC.

This clone was observed a handful of times. CDR3 loop: CASSLRRSGQGAANEKLFF. CDR3 coding DNA: TGTGCCAGCAGTTTACGCCGATCAGGACAGGGGGCGGCTAATGAAAAACTGTTTTTT. This chain uses TRBV27 with TRBJ1-4; 11 bases line up with TRBD1. In germline, CDR1 is MNHEY, CDR2 SMNVEV (reference sequence). The CDR3 covers 19 residues. The V gene end was trimmed by 2 bases and the J gene end by 3 bases; junction bases not matched to a gene: 11.

The chain is built from TRBV27 and TRBJ2-2, with a weak D call TRBD2 (6 bases). V was clipped by 3 bases and J by 6 bases, with 8 bases between them. CDR3 length: 13 residues. The germline gives CDR1 MNHEY, CDR2 SMNVEV (reference sequence). The CDR3 DNA reads as TGTGCCAGCAGTTTCTGGGGGGCCGGGGAGCTGTTTTTT. Its protein is CASSFWGAGELFF.

Here the CDR3 DNA reads TGTGCTAGTGGTCCCGGGACAGGGACCTACGAGCAGTACTTC. It translates to CASGPGTGTYEQYF. V gene TRBV12-5 combines with J gene TRBJ2-7, with TRBD1 matching 9 bases. Germline V CDR1 and CDR2: LGHNT, FRNRAP. CDR3 length: 14 residues. After removal of 5 bases from V and 2 bases from J, the junction contained 4 bases not matched to a gene.

This rearrangement joins TRBV6-5 to TRBJ1-2; 9 nucleotides align to TRBD1. This CDR3 has 15 amino acids. The V gene end was trimmed by 2 bases and the J gene end by 6 bases; junction bases not matched to a gene: 7. The germline CDR1 and CDR2 sequences are MNHEY and SVGAGI. CDR3: CASSYAETGGDGYTF. Here the CDR3 DNA reads TGTGCCAGCAGTTACGCGGAGACAGGGGGTGATGGCTACACCTTC.

The rearrangement joins TRBV29-1 to TRBJ1-4; 11 nucleotides line up with TRBD1. This CDR3 spans 13 amino acids. Germline loops: CDR1 SQVTM, CDR2 ANQGSEA. V was pared by 7 bases and J by 7 bases, with 5 bases of the junction left unmatched. CDR3: CSAIGTGGEKLFF. Here the CDR3 DNA reads TGCAGCGCCATCGGGACAGGGGGTGAAAAACTGTTTTTT. The entire variable domain, with the rest obtained from reference TRBV29-1 and TRBJ1-4, is as follows: SAVISQKPSRDICQRGTSLTIQCQVDSQVTMMFWYRQQPGQSLTLIATANQGSEATYESGFVIDKFPISRPNLTFSTLTVSNMSPEDSSIYLCSAIGTGGEKLFFGSGTQLSVL.

The chain couples TRBV5-6 to TRBJ2-1, with TRBD2 identical over 7 bases. V lost 4 bases to trimming and J lost 12 bases; unmatched junction nucleotides: 13. The CDR3 totals 14 residues. CDR1 and CDR2 (germline): SGHDT, YYEEEE. DNA for the CDR3: TGTGCCAGCAGCCGTCTTGATAGCGGGTTGGGGCAGTTCTTC. Its protein is CASSRLDSGLGQFF.

This sequence joins TRBV30 and TRBJ1-1; D call uncertain. Germline V gene data show CDR1 as GTSNPN and CDR2 as SVGIG (reference sequence). This CDR3 contains 13 residues. The ends were cut back, 2 bases at V and 1 base at J, with 8 bases in the middle. CDR3 nucleotides: TGTGCCTGGAGTCGAACAGAGAACACTGAAGCTTTCTTT. This gives the protein CAWSRTENTEAFF.

The rearrangement links TRBV9 to TRBJ2-7; 12 bases agree with TRBD1. Germline-derived CDR1 and CDR2 are SGDLS and YYNGEE. The CDR3 spans 16 residues. Germline trimming cut 0 bases from V and 4 bases from J; bases unmatched to any gene: 5. CDR3 in amino acids: CASSVGDRGRGYEQYF. The CDR3 DNA reads TGTGCCAGCAGCGTAGGGGACAGGGGGCGCGGGTACGAGCAGTACTTC.

This chain joins TRBV6-5 and TRBJ1-1; D gene unclear. V was clipped by 2 bases and J by 5 bases, with 12 bases between them. From germline, CDR1 is MNHEY and CDR2 SVGAGI. The CDR3 has 14 amino acids. The CDR3 protein is CASSYGKRRTEAFF. The DNA for the CDR3 is TGTGCCAGCAGTTACGGAAAAAGGAGGACTGAAGCTTTCTTT.

J is TRBJ1-5 and V is TRBV27, with 9 bases aligning to TRBD1. The germline gives CDR1 MNHEY, CDR2 SMNVEV (reference sequence). The J segment lost 7 bases and the V segment lost 0 bases, leaving 10 bases of the junction unmatched. This CDR3 has 17 amino acids. CDR3 sequence: CASSLSGGQGMSQPQHF. In DNA form, the CDR3 reads TGTGCCAGCAGTTTATCAGGCGGACAGGGGATGAGCCAGCCCCAGCATTTT.

A note on this clone: Other DNA sequences in this specimen translate into the identical CDR3. The genes are TRBV4-2 and TRBJ1-2; 10 nucleotides line up with TRBD1. J gave up 11 bases and V 3 bases, and 6 bases lay outside the gene matches. This CDR3 is built from 13 residues. Germline loops: CDR1 LGHNA, CDR2 YNFKEQ. The CDR3 loop is CASSQDRGAGYTF. DNA for the CDR3: TGTGCCAGCAGCCAGGACAGGGGGGCTGGTTACACCTTC.

This clone was counted a single time. The chain couples TRBV5-1 to TRBJ1-3; the match to TRBD1 covers 12 bases. Germline V CDR1 and CDR2: SGHRS, YFSETQ. V trimming: 5 bases; J trimming: 3 bases; junction bases outside the gene matches: 6. The CDR3 spans 16 residues. CDR3: CASRPGTGGSGNTIYF. The CDR3 DNA follows: TGCGCCAGCAGGCCTGGGACAGGGGGCAGTGGAAACACCATATATTTT.

The chain combines TRBV5-6 with TRBJ1-2; D is unresolved. Trimming stripped 0 bases from V and 4 bases from J, with 13 bases between. CDR1 is SGHDT, CDR2 YYEEEE, per germline. This CDR3 comprises 15 residues. CDR3 protein: CASSLAGSGSYGYTF. CDR3 nucleotides: TGTGCCAGCAGCTTGGCCGGATCGGGATCCTATGGCTACACCTTC.

The genes are TRBV4-3 and TRBJ2-7; D not resolved. The CDR3 has 14 amino acids. V lost 4 bases, J lost 3 bases, and 13 bases lay in between. The germline V gene has CDR1 LGHNA and CDR2 YSLEER. CDR3 sequence reads: CASSREISLYEQYF. In DNA, the CDR3 is TGCGCCAGCAGCCGAGAAATCTCTCTCTACGAGCAGTACTTC.

The sample holds one count of this clone. J is TRBJ1-2 and V is TRBV11-2, with D possibly matching TRBD1 (5 bases). This CDR3 has 14 amino acids. Germline CDR1 reads SGHAT; CDR2 reads FQNNGV. V lost 3 bases to trimming and J lost 3 bases, with 11 bases between them. In DNA, the CDR3 is TGTGCCAGCAGCTTCAGGGCAGGCTACTATGGCTACACCTTC. As protein: CASSFRAGYYGYTF.

The rearrangement links TRBV5-5 to TRBJ2-5; TRBD2 matches 9 bases. The CDR3 extends over 18 amino acids. Per germline, CDR1 SGHKS and CDR2 YYEKEE (reference sequence). Trimming took 3 bases from V and 1 from J; bases not matched to a gene: 13. The CDR3 region is CASSSTRRVAGVQETQYF. CDR3 nucleotides: TGTGCCAGCAGCTCCACCCGGCGAGTAGCGGGGGTCCAAGAGACCCAGTACTTC.

This clone was counted a few times. The chain employs TRBV5-1 and TRBJ1-1; D is possibly TRBD1 (6 bases). Germline V CDR1 and CDR2: SGHRS, YFSETQ. The V gene lost 1 base and the J gene lost 4 bases, with 8 bases spanning the gap. The CDR3 is 13 residues long. The CDR3 DNA reads as TGCGCCAGCAGCTTGACAGGGAGCACTGAAGCTTTCTTT. Its translation is CASSLTGSTEAFF.

This clone was counted between two and nine times. V usage is TRBV6-4 and J usage is TRBJ1-1; perhaps TRBD1 as D (5 bases). Trimming cost V 6 bases and J 0 bases, with 23 bases left between them. This CDR3 comprises 18 residues. Per the germline V gene, CDR1 is MRHNA and CDR2 is SNTAGT. The CDR3 DNA reads as TGTGCCAGCAGCCCCCGCGCGGTCGGGGGAGGGATGAACACTGAAGCTTTCTTT. Translated: CASSPRAVGGGMNTEAFF.

This clone has a handful of counts. The chain joins TRBV7-9 to TRBJ1-3; D remains unclear. Trimming shortened V by 5 bases and J by 1 base, and 9 bases separated the two germline ends. Germline-derived CDR1 and CDR2 are SEHNR and FQNEAQ (reference sequence). The CDR3 length is 14 residues. The CDR3 DNA is TGTGCCAGCAGCCCCTTTACATCTGGAAACACCATATATTTT. It codes for CASSPFTSGNTIYF.

V gene TRBV5-1 combines with J gene TRBJ1-6; D is possibly TRBD1 (5 bases). The V end lost 0 bases, the J end lost 1 base, and 5 bases lay between the germline ends. CDR1 is SGHRS and CDR2 is YFSETQ in the germline V gene. This CDR3 is 15 amino acids long. The CDR3 sequence: CASSLEGSYNSPLHF. The CDR3 nucleotides read TGCGCCAGCAGCTTGGAGGGGTCCTATAATTCACCCCTCCACTTT.